These 24 T cell receptor beta chains were sequenced from one sample in a study of shared clonotypes between healthy human individuals. Only in-frame clones appear in the TCRdb table, and some are missing; sequencing was by immunoSEQ multiplex PCR. Of about 480,000 clones listed, about three quarters are singletons. The sequenced sample was PBMCs. These receptors originate from a woman between 40 and 55 years old in good health. Some clones in this sample may be carry-over from other donors' samples.

Written as DNA, the CDR3 is TGTGCCAGCAGTTTATACACTACTAACTATGGCTACACCTTC. Translated, it gives CASSLYTTNYGYTF. The V and J genes are TRBV28 and TRBJ1-2; no clear D gene. The CDR3 extends over 14 amino acids. Germline-derived CDR1 and CDR2 are MDHEN and SYDVKM. The V end lost 1 base, the J end lost 0 bases, and 6 bases lay between the germline ends.

The chain employs TRBV7-9 and TRBJ1-1; TRBD1 aligns across 7 bases. Trimming at V came to 5 bases and at J to 5 bases, leaving 8 bases not matched to a gene. The CDR3 is 14 residues long. CDR1 and CDR2 (germline): SEHNR, FQNEAQ (reference sequence). The CDR3 loop reads CASSTGDWWTEAFF. The CDR3 region has the DNA TGTGCCAGCAGCACAGGGGATTGGTGGACTGAAGCTTTCTTT.

V is TRBV11-3 and J is TRBJ1-1; D is unresolved. From germline, CDR1 is SGHNT and CDR2 YENEEA. The CDR3 is made up of 15 amino acids. The germline V and J ends were trimmed by 3 bases and 1 base, with 12 bases remaining between them. CDR3 amino acids: CASSLGGSENTEAFF. CDR3 in DNA: TGTGCCAGCAGCTTGGGAGGGTCCGAGAACACTGAAGCTTTCTTT.

The V call is TRBV2, the J call TRBJ2-7, with 8 bases that match TRBD1. Looked up from germline, CDR1 is SNHLY and CDR2 is FYNNEI. CDR3 length: 15 amino acids. V lost 6 bases, J lost 1 base, and 8 bases stayed unmatched. The CDR3 DNA reads as TGTGCCAGCAGGAAGGGACAGGTTTTATCCTACGAGCAGTACTTC. It yields the protein CASRKGQVLSYEQYF. The full variable domain, in which reference TRBV2 and TRBJ2-7 provide the parts outside the CDR3, is EPEVTQTPSHQVTQMGQEVILRCVPISNHLYFYWYRQILGQKVEFLVSFYNNEISEKSEIFDDQFSVERPDGSNFTLKIRSTKLEDSAMYFCASRKGQVLSYEQYFGPGTRLTVT.

The chain carries TRBV19 and TRBJ1-6; D is ambiguous. V shed 3 bases and J shed 9 bases, with 12 bases lying between them. This CDR3 region has 14 residues. Looked up from germline, CDR1 is LNHDA and CDR2 is SQIVND (reference sequence). The CDR3 region is CASSIEGRGSPLHF. The CDR3 DNA sequence: TGTGCCAGTAGTATCGAGGGCCGCGGTTCACCCCTCCACTTT. Full variable domain (remainder filled in from reference TRBV19 and TRBJ1-6): DGGITQSPKYLFRKEGQNVTLSCEQNLNHDAMYWYRQDPGQGLRLIYYSQIVNDFQKGDIAEGYSVSREKKESFPLTVTSAQKNPTAFYLCASSIEGRGSPLHFGNGTRLTVT.

V is TRBV7-2 and J is TRBJ2-2; 12 nucleotides match TRBD2. There are 18 residues in the CDR3. Germline V gene data show CDR1 as SGHTA and CDR2 as FQGNSA. V shed 3 bases and J 6 bases; nucleotides not matched to a gene: 11. CDR3 in DNA: TGTGCCAGCAGCTTGCACAGGGGACTAGCGGGCGCCTCCGGGGAGCTGTTTTTT. Protein product: CASSLHRGLAGASGELFF.

About this clone itself: The junction differs from germline at one of its ends, possibly a read error. This sequence joins TRBV7-7 and TRBJ2-1, with TRBD2 matching 10 bases. Germline CDR1 SSHAT, CDR2 FNYEAQ (reference sequence). The CDR3 is 13 amino acids. DNA for the CDR3: TGTGCTAGCAGCAAGGGACTAGCGAATGAGCAGTTCTTC. Amino acids: CASSKGLANEQFF. Full variable domain (remainder filled in from reference TRBV7-7 and TRBJ2-1): GAGVSQSPRYKVTKRGQDVTLRCDPISSHATLYWYQQALGQGPEFLTYFNYEAQPDKSGLPSDRFSAERPEGSISTLTIQRTEQRDSAMYRCASSKGLANEQFFGPGTRLTVL.

This clone was seen ten or more times. The V and J genes are TRBV15 and TRBJ1-4, with unresolved D. V lost 4 bases and J lost 11, with 14 bases in between. Germline V CDR1 and CDR2: LNHNV, YYDKDF (reference sequence). The CDR3 consists of 13 residues. CDR3 sequence (DNA): TGTGCCACCAGCACCTTGACCTGGACCAAACTGTTTTTT. Translation gives CATSTLTWTKLFF.

The chain has TRBV2 and TRBJ2-5; either TRBD1 or TRBD2 may supply D (5 bases each). The CDR3 extends over 14 amino acids. Germline-derived CDR1 and CDR2 are SNHLY and FYNNEI. The V gene lost 4 bases and the J gene lost 5 bases, with 14 bases spanning the gap. The CDR3 sequence is CASSGGRAGETQYF. The CDR3 coding sequence is TGTGCCAGCAGTGGGGGACGGGCCGGGGAGACCCAGTACTTC.

The V call is TRBV5-1, the J call TRBJ2-3, with TRBD2 identical over 16 bases. Germline V gives CDR1 SGHRS, CDR2 YFSETQ. V was pared by 3 bases and J by 7 bases, with 8 bases of the junction left unmatched. The CDR3 has 17 amino acids. CDR3 amino acids: CASSSGTSGRAENTQYF. CDR3 DNA sequence: TGCGCCAGCAGCTCCGGGACTAGCGGGAGGGCCGAGAATACGCAGTATTTT.

V is TRBV27 and J is TRBJ2-1; TRBD1 agrees at 9 bases. In germline, CDR1 is MNHEY, CDR2 SMNVEV (reference sequence). This CDR3 spans 13 amino acids. The V segment lost 5 bases and the J segment 7 bases; nucleotides outside the gene matches: 3. The CDR3 DNA is TGTGCCAGCAGTGGGACAGGGATTAATGAGCAGTTCTTC. This translates into CASSGTGINEQFF.

The chain links TRBV7-9 to TRBJ2-2; D gene uncertain. CDR1 and CDR2 from the germline V gene are SEHNR and FQNEAQ (reference sequence). Trimming shortened V by 5 bases and J by 6 bases, and 10 bases separated the two germline ends. This CDR3 spans 13 amino acids. The CDR3 nucleotides are TGTGCCAGCAGCCGCACGACGGCCGGGGAGCTGTTTTTT. Protein product: CASSRTTAGELFF. Looking up the rest from reference TRBV7-9 and TRBJ2-2 gives the full variable domain: DTGVSQNPRHKITKRGQNVTFRCDPISEHNRLYWYRQTLGQGPEFLTYFQNEAQLEKSRLLSDRFSAERPKGSFSTLEIQRTEQGDSAMYLCASSRTTAGELFFGEGSRLTVL.

V is TRBV18 and J is TRBJ2-7; maybe TRBD2 (6 bases). V was pared by 5 bases and J by 0 bases, with 14 bases between. The germline V gene encodes CDR1 KGHSH and CDR2 LQKENI. The CDR3 totals 15 residues. Here the CDR3 DNA reads TGTGCCAGCTCATCCTTAGCGGAACGCTCCTACGAGCAGTACTTC. This translates into CASSSLAERSYEQYF.

J is TRBJ2-3 and V is TRBV28; TRBD2 agrees at 16 bases. CDR1 and CDR2 (germline): MDHEN, SYDVKM. The CDR3 totals 14 residues. The J segment lost 11 bases and the V segment lost 6 bases, leaving 5 bases of the junction unmatched. The CDR3 spells CASSLGLAGGRQYF. The CDR3 bases are TGTGCCAGCAGCCTGGGACTAGCGGGAGGGAGGCAGTATTTT.

The V gene is TRBV7-2, the J gene TRBJ2-2, with D possibly being TRBD1 (6 bases). This CDR3 is 14 amino acids long. Germline assignment: CDR1 SGHTA and CDR2 FQGNSA. V was pared by 0 bases and J by 5 bases, with 7 bases between. The CDR3 protein is CASSLAGQTGELFF. The CDR3 DNA follows: TGTGCCAGCAGCTTAGCAGGACAGACCGGGGAGCTGTTTTTT.

The rearrangement joins TRBV6-1 to TRBJ2-7, with TRBD2 matching 7 bases. J lost 3 bases, V lost 11 bases, and 10 bases had no gene match. The CDR3 runs 13 residues. Germline CDR1 is MNHNS and CDR2 is SASEGT. The CDR3 coding sequence is TGTGCCCTAGGGGCTAGCGGCGTCTACGAGCAGTACTTC. Protein product: CALGASGVYEQYF.

The chain recombines TRBV7-8 with TRBJ2-2, with 8 positions matching TRBD1. V was pared by 4 bases and J by 3 bases, with 7 bases of the junction left unmatched. This CDR3 comprises 16 residues. CDR1 is SGHVS and CDR2 is FQNEAQ in the germline V gene. The CDR3 coding sequence is TGTGCCAGCAGCTCACCAGGGGGCGGTGACACCGGGGAGCTGTTTTTT. It encodes CASSSPGGGDTGELFF.

J is TRBJ1-5 and V is TRBV2; D gene unclear. With 4 bases removed from V and 0 bases from J, the gap between germline ends came to 10 bases. CDR3 length: 15 amino acids. Germline V gene data show CDR1 as SNHLY and CDR2 as FYNNEI. In nucleotides, the CDR3 is TGTGCCAGCAGTGCAGGACTTAATAGCAATCAGCCCCAGCATTTT. Protein product: CASSAGLNSNQPQHF.

About this clone itself: This specimen includes other DNA sequences encoding the same CDR3. The CDR3 region has the DNA TGTGCCAGCAGCTTAGGTGGGAGGGCCCTCAATGAGCAGTTCTTC. This codes for CASSLGGRALNEQFF. J is TRBJ2-1 and V is TRBV7-9; 7 nucleotides match TRBD2. The length of the CDR3 is 15 residues. The V and J ends lost 1 base and 6 bases, in that order; junction bases with no gene match: 6. CDR1 SEHNR and CDR2 FQNEAQ come from the germline V gene (reference sequence).

V gene TRBV7-9 combines with J gene TRBJ2-3; TRBD2 aligns across 7 bases. Trimming removed 6 bases from V and 3 bases from J; junction bases left unmatched: 12. From germline, CDR1 is SEHNR and CDR2 FQNEAQ (reference sequence). CDR3 length: 16 residues. DNA for the CDR3: TGTGCCAGCAGTCAAGGGGCGGGAGTAAGGACAGATACGCAGTATTTT. Translation gives CASSQGAGVRTDTQYF.

This chain connects TRBV7-2 to TRBJ2-1; 9 bases are shared with TRBD1. CDR1 is SGHTA and CDR2 is FQGNSA in the germline V gene. Trimming took 4 bases from V and 7 from J; bases not matched to a gene: 2. This CDR3 is built from 13 residues. CDR3 residues: CASSSGQGNEQFF. CDR3 nucleotide sequence: TGTGCCAGCAGCTCGGGACAGGGTAATGAGCAGTTCTTC.

The rearrangement joins TRBV19 to TRBJ1-1; D remains ambiguous. The V gene's germline CDR1 is LNHDA and CDR2 SQIVND (reference sequence). This CDR3 has 13 amino acids. The V and J ends lost 3 bases and 1 base respectively, with 6 bases between them. The CDR3 loop reads CASSIYKNTEAFF. As DNA, the CDR3 is TGTGCCAGTAGTATTTACAAGAACACTGAAGCTTTCTTT. The complete variable domain, with remaining parts taken from reference TRBV19 and TRBJ1-1, reads DGGITQSPKYLFRKEGQNVTLSCEQNLNHDAMYWYRQDPGQGLRLIYYSQIVNDFQKGDIAEGYSVSREKKESFPLTVTSAQKNPTAFYLCASSIYKNTEAFFGQGTRLTVV.

The chain recombines TRBV7-2 with TRBJ2-1; D ambiguous. Trimming removed 1 base at V and 10 bases at J, with 11 bases between. Germline V gene data show CDR1 as SGHTA and CDR2 as FQGNSA. The CDR3 covers 13 residues. The CDR3 reads CASSLGPNPEQFF. The CDR3 DNA sequence: TGTGCCAGCAGCTTAGGGCCTAACCCGGAGCAGTTCTTC.

The chain carries TRBV11-2 and TRBJ1-3, with 7 bases aligning to TRBD1. Trimming cost V 2 bases and J 2 bases; bases outside gene matches: 6. CDR1 and CDR2 (germline): SGHAT, FQNNGV. This CDR3 is 16 amino acids long. The CDR3 coding sequence is TGTGCCAGCAGCTTAAGGGACAGAGTGACTGGAAACACCATATATTTT. Translated, it gives CASSLRDRVTGNTIYF.